These 14 T cell receptor beta chains originate from one sample sequenced in a study of cytomegalovirus exposure and HLA in healthy donors. PCR involved 60 Vbeta and 13 Jbeta primers. Data came from immunoSEQ multiplex PCR; TCRdb stores just in-frame clones and leaves some out. The sample consists of about 120,000 clones, approximately 87% of them appearing once. Sequencing used PBMCs. These receptors originate from a man aged 18 to 30 in good health and CMV-seropositive.

The CDR3 region is CASTVLAGVPNLDNEQFF. CDR3 bases: TGTGCCAGCACTGTACTAGCGGGGGTCCCTAACTTAGACAATGAGCAGTTCTTC. The chain links TRBV2 to TRBJ2-1; 11 bases agree with TRBD2. The CDR3 sequence is 18 residues long. Germline CDR1 SNHLY, CDR2 FYNNEI. The V gene end was trimmed by 7 bases and the J gene end by 5 bases; junction bases not matched to a gene: 16.

This chain joins TRBV5-4 and TRBJ1-2, with 8 positions matching TRBD1. J lost 6 bases, V lost 3 bases, and 13 bases had no gene match. The CDR3 sequence is 16 residues long. Looked up from germline, CDR1 is SGHNT and CDR2 is YYREEE (reference sequence). In DNA form, the CDR3 reads TGTGCCAGCAGCTATTGGACAGGGTCGAAGGTAAATGGCTACACCTTC. Translation: CASSYWTGSKVNGYTF.

The CDR3 region is CASSTDTAGANVLTF. CDR3 in DNA: TGTGCCAGCAGTACCGACACAGCTGGGGCCAACGTCCTGACTTTC. The genes are TRBV6-1 and TRBJ2-6; D uncertain. V dropped 5 bases and J dropped 2 bases, with 10 bases sitting between them. Per the germline V gene, CDR1 is MNHNS and CDR2 is SASEGT. The CDR3 length is 15 residues.

The CDR3 loop is CSVEVTDYEQYF. Here the CDR3 DNA reads TGCAGCGTTGAGGTAACAGACTACGAGCAGTACTTC. V usage is TRBV29-1 and J usage is TRBJ2-7; D ambiguous. V lost 3 bases and J 3 bases, leaving 9 bases between the germline ends. CDR1 and CDR2 (germline): SQVTM, ANQGSEA. The CDR3 extends over 12 amino acids.

This chain joins TRBV19 and TRBJ2-7, with 9 bases fitting TRBD1. Germline-derived CDR1 and CDR2 are LNHDA and SQIVND (reference sequence). V was clipped by 5 bases and J by 1 base; unmatched bases: 12. This CDR3 region has 17 residues. CDR3 DNA: TGTGCCAGTAGTGTCGATCTTGGGACAGGGCTTTCCTACGAGCAGTACTTC. Translation gives CASSVDLGTGLSYEQYF.

This clone is a singleton in its sample. The J gene is TRBJ1-5, the V gene TRBV19; 7 bases map to TRBD1. The CDR3 totals 13 residues. With V trimmed by 5 bases and J by 7 bases, 5 bases remained unmatched. CDR1 LNHDA and CDR2 SQIVND come from the germline V gene (reference sequence). The DNA of the CDR3 is TGTGCCAGTAGTCCCAGGGGGTGGCAGCCCCAGCATTTT. Residues: CASSPRGWQPQHF.

This chain links TRBV14 with TRBJ2-7; D uncertain. Trimming stripped 4 bases from V and 4 bases from J, with 8 bases between. The CDR3 is 12 amino acids. Germline lookup yields CDR1 SGHDN and CDR2 FVKESK. The DNA for the CDR3 is TGTGCCAGCAGCCGAGTCCCGTACGAGCAGTACTTC. Residues: CASSRVPYEQYF.

The chain uses TRBV2 and TRBJ2-7, with no clear D. CDR3 length: 14 amino acids. CDR1 is SNHLY and CDR2 is FYNNEI in the germline V gene. Between the trimmed V and J ends, which lost 7 bases and 0 bases, there was a span of 13 bases. Written as DNA, the CDR3 is TGTGCCAGCAAGGTCAAGGAGAGCTCCTACGAGCAGTACTTC. Residues: CASKVKESSYEQYF.

The genes are TRBV2 and TRBJ2-3, with 15 bases lining up with TRBD2. The germline V gene has CDR1 SNHLY and CDR2 FYNNEI. With 6 bases clipped from V and 4 bases from J, the junction kept 5 bases outside the gene matches. The CDR3 runs to 16 residues. The CDR3 is CASRPGLAGGSDTQYF. The CDR3 DNA follows: TGTGCCAGCAGACCCGGACTAGCGGGGGGGTCAGATACGCAGTATTTT.

This chain uses TRBV25-1 with TRBJ1-3; D might be TRBD1 (6 bases). This CDR3 is 12 amino acids long. The V gene lost 8 bases and the J gene lost 6 bases, with 11 bases spanning the gap. CDR1 MGHDK and CDR2 SYGVNS come from the germline V gene. CDR3 in DNA: TGTGCCAGCTCCGGACAGCTAAACACCATATATTTT. It codes for CASSGQLNTIYF. Using reference TRBV25-1 and TRBJ1-3 for the parts outside the CDR3, the full variable domain is EADIYQTPRYLVIGTGKKITLECSQTMGHDKMYWYQQDPGMELHLIHYSYGVNSTEKGDLSSESTVSRIRTEHFPLTLESARPSHTSQYLCASSGQLNTIYFGEGSWLTVV.

The rearrangement joins TRBV19 to TRBJ1-6, with D hard to call. This CDR3 region has 17 residues. Trimming pared 5 bases from V and 14 bases from J, leaving 28 bases between. From germline, CDR1 is LNHDA and CDR2 SQIVND (reference sequence). The CDR3 DNA reads TGTGCCAGTAGTCTCCAGGCCTTGGGAGGCCTATTGGTGGCCCTCCACTTT. Its protein product is CASSLQALGGLLVALHF.

V usage is TRBV9 and J usage is TRBJ2-5; tentatively, D is TRBD1 (7 bases). The V gene's germline CDR1 is SGDLS and CDR2 YYNGEE. The CDR3 consists of 15 residues. With 3 bases removed from V and 1 base from J, the gap between germline ends came to 13 bases. DNA for the CDR3: TGTGCCAGCAGCGCCCAGGGGGGTGTCCAAGAGACCCAGTACTTC. It encodes CASSAQGGVQETQYF. The full variable domain, its missing parts supplied by reference TRBV9 and TRBJ2-5, is DSGVTQTPKHLITATGQRVTLRCSPRSGDLSVYWYQQSLDQGLQFLIQYYNGEERAKGNILERFSAQQFPDLHSELNLSSLELGDSALYFCASSAQGGVQETQYFGPGTRLLVL.

The chain couples TRBV19 to TRBJ2-3, with a weak D call TRBD2 (6 bases). V was cut by 6 bases and J by 1 base, with 11 bases left in between. CDR3 length equals 14 residues. Germline V gives CDR1 LNHDA, CDR2 SQIVND (reference sequence). The DNA of the CDR3 is TGTGCCAGTAGGGCGGAGGGACGCACAGATACGCAGTATTTT. Translated, it gives CASRAEGRTDTQYF.

The chain recombines TRBV6-4 with TRBJ2-1, with 10 bases that match TRBD1. J was trimmed by 8 bases and V by 2 bases; bases with no gene match: 6. The germline V gene encodes CDR1 MRHNA and CDR2 SNTAGT. This CDR3 contains 15 residues. CDR3 in DNA: TGTGCCAGCAGTGACGTCGGGACAGGGGTAGATGAGCAGTTCTTC. Its protein is CASSDVGTGVDEQFF.